The 16 T cell receptor beta chains below come from one sample, sequenced in a study of beta chain features in type 1 diabetes. The investigators reverse transcribed all of the isolated RNA, so they sequenced expressed TCRB transcripts. Data came from immunoSEQ multiplex PCR; TCRdb stores just in-frame clones and leaves some out. Of approximately 140,000 clones listed, roughly 9.3% are singletons. Sample: central memory CD4+ T cells from blood. All receptors derive from a woman aged 40 to 50 in good health.

This clone is a singleton in its sample. The sample has other DNA sequences that encode this CDR3 too. The chain couples TRBV5-1 to TRBJ2-7; D possibly corresponds to TRBD2 (6 bases). The CDR3 runs to 15 residues. Looked up from germline, CDR1 is SGHRS and CDR2 is YFSETQ. Deletions cut 0 bases from V and 2 bases from J, with 12 bases between. The CDR3 DNA is TGCGCCAGCAGCTTGGGAGTAGGACTAACCTACGAGCAGTACTTC. Protein sequence: CASSLGVGLTYEQYF.

This chain connects TRBV4-2 to TRBJ2-3; 14 bases line up with TRBD2. V gave up 3 bases and J gave up 2 bases; unmatched junction bases: 4. Germline CDR1 LGHNA, CDR2 YNFKEQ. CDR3 length: 17 amino acids. The CDR3, as DNA: TGTGCCAGCAGCCAGGGGACTAGCGGGGGCCCCACAGATACGCAGTATTTT. Protein sequence: CASSQGTSGGPTDTQYF.

As for this clone: Other DNA variants within this sample encode the same CDR3. The gene calls are TRBV7-9 and TRBJ1-1; D is undetermined. CDR1 SEHNR and CDR2 FQNEAQ come from the germline V gene (reference sequence). This CDR3 is built from 12 residues. Trimming stripped 1 base from V and 8 bases from J, with 8 bases between. This CDR3 is CASSLVVTEAFF. The DNA of the CDR3 is TGTGCCAGCAGCTTAGTTGTAACAGAAGCTTTCTTT.

This clone was observed a handful of times. The chain joins TRBV11-2 to TRBJ2-5, with D possibly matching TRBD2 (5 bases). Germline CDR1 SGHAT, CDR2 FQNNGV. V dropped 1 base and J dropped 5 bases, with 14 bases sitting between them. The CDR3 spans 15 residues. CDR3 nucleotides: TGTGCCAGCAGCTTAGTTTTCACCCCGGGGGAGACCCAGTACTTC. Protein product: CASSLVFTPGETQYF.

This sequence joins TRBV6-5 and TRBJ1-6; TRBD1 matches 11 bases. The CDR3 is made up of 15 amino acids. From germline, CDR1 is MNHEY and CDR2 SVGAGI. V shed 2 bases, J shed 11 bases, and the junction held 5 bases outside the gene matches. CDR3 region: CASSYHGTGGTPLHF. CDR3 DNA sequence: TGTGCCAGCAGTTACCATGGGACAGGGGGTACACCCCTCCACTTT.

The chain carries TRBV5-4 and TRBJ2-3, with TRBD2 identical over 9 bases. The CDR3 is 16 amino acids. The V gene's germline CDR1 is SGHNT and CDR2 YYREEE (reference sequence). The V segment lost 0 bases and the J segment 5 bases; nucleotides outside the gene matches: 7. CDR3 sequence: CASSLGSSGVQDTQYF. The CDR3 nucleotides are TGTGCCAGCAGCTTGGGGTCTAGCGGGGTGCAAGATACGCAGTATTTT. Combining the CDR3 with reference TRBV5-4 and TRBJ2-3 gives the whole variable domain ETGVTQSPTHLIKTRGQQVTLRCSSQSGHNTVSWYQQALGQGPQFIFQYYREEENGRGNFPPRFSGLQFPNYSSELNVNALELDDSALYLCASSLGSSGVQDTQYFGPGTRLTVL.

The CDR3, as DNA: TGTGCCAGCAGTGGCGCTAGCGGGGCCATAGTTAAGCAGTATTTT. It specifies CASSGASGAIVKQYF. The chain is built from TRBV2 and TRBJ2-3; 9 nucleotides agree with TRBD2. CDR3 size: 15 residues. CDR1 is SNHLY and CDR2 is FYNNEI in the germline V gene. V was pared by 4 bases and J by 11 bases, with 13 bases of the junction left unmatched.

The V and J genes are TRBV7-9 and TRBJ1-4; no reliable D call. This CDR3 contains 14 residues. With 8 bases removed from V and 0 bases from J, the gap between germline ends came to 10 bases. Germline values: CDR1 SEHNR, CDR2 FQNEAQ (reference sequence). The DNA for the CDR3 is TGTGCCAGCGCGCGGGGTGCAACTAATGAAAAACTGTTTTTT. Amino acids: CASARGATNEKLFF.

The V and J genes are TRBV6-1 and TRBJ2-3; unclear D gene. The V end was cut by 8 bases, the J end by 4 bases, with 10 bases between. CDR3 length equals 12 residues. Germline CDR1 and CDR2: MNHNS and SASEGT. CDR3 sequence reads: CASLKWPDTQYF. DNA for the CDR3: TGTGCCAGCCTGAAGTGGCCAGATACGCAGTATTTT.

The V gene is TRBV28, the J gene TRBJ2-2; 8 bases are shared with TRBD1. V shed 10 bases and J 1 base; nucleotides not matched to a gene: 5. The CDR3 consists of 14 residues. Germline CDR1 MDHEN, CDR2 SYDVKM. The CDR3 sequence: CATPGTGNTGELFF. CDR3 coding DNA: TGTGCCACCCCAGGGACAGGGAACACCGGGGAGCTGTTTTTT.

The sample holds a few counts of this clone. V is TRBV4-1 and J is TRBJ2-3; D ambiguous. Germline CDR1 reads MGHRA; CDR2 reads YSYEKL. The CDR3 sequence is 15 residues long. Trimming removed 1 base at V and 2 bases at J, with 10 bases between. CDR3 sequence: CASSQGSGPTDTQYF. The CDR3 coding sequence is TGCGCCAGCAGCCAAGGTTCAGGCCCCACAGATACGCAGTATTTT.

This clone was detected a few times. This chain joins TRBV7-2 and TRBJ1-5, with D hard to call. The CDR3 has 14 residues. Germline CDR1 reads SGHTA; CDR2 reads FQGNSA. The ends were cut back, 4 bases at V and 7 bases at J, with 14 bases in the middle. The CDR3 sequence is CASSSPGSLQPQHF. The CDR3 region has the DNA TGTGCCAGCAGCTCGCCGGGGAGTTTACAGCCCCAGCATTTT.

This clone was recorded a few times. The J gene is TRBJ1-3, the V gene TRBV27; D gene ambiguous. CDR3 length equals 16 residues. Trimming stripped 0 bases from V and 3 bases from J, with 12 bases between. Germline CDR1 MNHEY, CDR2 SMNVEV (reference sequence). The CDR3 region has the DNA TGTGCCAGCAGTTTATCCCCCCTCTCCAGTGGAAACACCATATATTTT. Protein sequence: CASSLSPLSSGNTIYF.

Comment on this clone: The junction and the germline gene differ at one end; a read error may be behind it. CDR3 protein: CASNLAGEETQYF. In nucleotides, the CDR3 is TGTGCTAGCAACCTAGCCGGGGAAGAGACCCAGTACTTC. The chain carries TRBV7-7 and TRBJ2-5; TRBD2 is a possible D gene (5 bases). The CDR3 totals 13 residues. The germline V gene has CDR1 SSHAT and CDR2 FNYEAQ (reference sequence).

The CDR3 spells CASSIIGSANYGYTF. CDR3 DNA: TGTGCCAGTAGTATTATCGGGAGTGCTAACTATGGCTACACCTTC. The rearrangement joins TRBV19 to TRBJ1-2; D ambiguous. The ends were cut back, 3 bases at V and 0 bases at J, with 11 bases in the middle. Germline V gene lookup returns CDR1 LNHDA and CDR2 SQIVND (reference sequence). The CDR3 is 15 amino acids.

This clone turned up a few times. The V and J genes are TRBV10-2 and TRBJ1-2; 9 nucleotides line up with TRBD1. The junction had 4 bases not matched to a gene; V was cut back by 4 bases and J by 7 bases. This CDR3 region has 13 residues. Germline assignment: CDR1 WSHSY and CDR2 SAAADI. Here the CDR3 reads CASSVDRGAGYTF. CDR3 DNA sequence: TGCGCCAGCAGTGTCGACAGGGGGGCTGGCTACACCTTC.